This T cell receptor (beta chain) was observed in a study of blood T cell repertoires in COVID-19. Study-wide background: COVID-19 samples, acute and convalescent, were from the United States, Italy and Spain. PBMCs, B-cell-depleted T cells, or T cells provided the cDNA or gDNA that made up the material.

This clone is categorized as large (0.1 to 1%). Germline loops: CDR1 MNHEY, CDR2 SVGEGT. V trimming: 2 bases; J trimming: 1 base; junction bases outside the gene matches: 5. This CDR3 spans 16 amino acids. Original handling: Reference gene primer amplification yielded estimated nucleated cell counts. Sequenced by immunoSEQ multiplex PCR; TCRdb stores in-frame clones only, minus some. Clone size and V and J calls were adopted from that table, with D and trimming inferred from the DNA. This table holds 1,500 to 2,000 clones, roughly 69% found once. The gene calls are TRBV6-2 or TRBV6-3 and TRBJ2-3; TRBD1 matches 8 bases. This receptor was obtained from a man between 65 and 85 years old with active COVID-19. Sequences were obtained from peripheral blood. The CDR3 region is CASSYPDRDGTDTQYF. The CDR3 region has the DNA TGTGCCAGCAGTTACCCGGACAGGGACGGCACAGATACGCAGTATTTT.